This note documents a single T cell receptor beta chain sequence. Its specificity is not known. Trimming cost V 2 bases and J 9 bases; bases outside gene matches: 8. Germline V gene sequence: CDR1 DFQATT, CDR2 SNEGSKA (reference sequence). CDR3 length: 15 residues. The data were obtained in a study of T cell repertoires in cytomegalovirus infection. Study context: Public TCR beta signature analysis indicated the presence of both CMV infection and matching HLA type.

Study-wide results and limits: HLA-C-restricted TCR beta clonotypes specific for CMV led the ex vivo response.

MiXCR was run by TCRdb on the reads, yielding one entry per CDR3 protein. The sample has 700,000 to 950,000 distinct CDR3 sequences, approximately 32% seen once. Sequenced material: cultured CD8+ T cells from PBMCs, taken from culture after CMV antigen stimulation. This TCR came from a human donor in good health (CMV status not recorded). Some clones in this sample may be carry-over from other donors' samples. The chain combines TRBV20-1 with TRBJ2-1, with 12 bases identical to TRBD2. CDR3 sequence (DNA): TGCAGTGCTAGACATCCTAGCGGGGGGGCAAGTGAGCAGTTCTTC. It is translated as CSARHPSGGASEQFF.